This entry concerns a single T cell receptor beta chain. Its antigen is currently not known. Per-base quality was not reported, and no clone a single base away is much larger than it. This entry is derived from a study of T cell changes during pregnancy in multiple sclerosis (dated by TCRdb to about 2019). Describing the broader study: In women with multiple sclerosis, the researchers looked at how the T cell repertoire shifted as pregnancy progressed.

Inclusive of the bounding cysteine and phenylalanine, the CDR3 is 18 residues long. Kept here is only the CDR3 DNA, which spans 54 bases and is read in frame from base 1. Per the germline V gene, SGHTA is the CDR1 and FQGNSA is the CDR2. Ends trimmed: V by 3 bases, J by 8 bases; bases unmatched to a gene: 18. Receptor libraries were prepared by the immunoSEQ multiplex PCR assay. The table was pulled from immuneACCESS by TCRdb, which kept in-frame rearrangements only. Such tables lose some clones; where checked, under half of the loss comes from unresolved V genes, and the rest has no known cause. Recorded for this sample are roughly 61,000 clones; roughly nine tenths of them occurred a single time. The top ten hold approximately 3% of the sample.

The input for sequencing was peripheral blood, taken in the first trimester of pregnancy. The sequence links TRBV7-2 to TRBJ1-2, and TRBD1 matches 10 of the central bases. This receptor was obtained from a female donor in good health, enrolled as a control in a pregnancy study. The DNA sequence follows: TGTGCCAGCAGCTTTTTTTTAGGGGACAGGGGAAGAGATGGAGGCTACACCTTC. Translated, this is CASSFFLGDRGRDGGYTF. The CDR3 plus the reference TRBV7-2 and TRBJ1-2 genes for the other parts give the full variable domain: GAGVSQSPSNKVTEKGKDVELRCDPISGHTALYWYRQSLGQGLEFLIYFQGNSAPDKSGLPSDRFSAERTGGSVSTLTIQRTQQEDSAVYLCASSFFLGDRGRDGGYTFGSGTRLTVV.